This T cell receptor beta chain derives from a study of T cell changes during pregnancy in multiple sclerosis. TCRdb's table, derived via immunoSEQ multiplex PCR, lists solely in-frame clones and lacks some. The sample holds about 51,000 clones; 93% are singletons and the top ten take 1.5% to 2%. V was cut by 3 bases and J by 0 bases, with 4 bases left in between. CDR3 size: 12 residues. Germline CDR1 SGHDT, CDR2 YYEEEE. The origin of this receptor is a female donor with multiple sclerosis, enrolled in a pregnancy study. Sequencing used peripheral blood, obtained in the second trimester of pregnancy. The chain couples TRBV5-6 to TRBJ2-7; D is unresolved. The CDR3 coding sequence is TGTGCCAGCAGCTCTAGCTCCTACGAGCAGTACTTC. It is translated as CASSSSSYEQYF.